The 19 T cell receptor beta chains listed next were all sequenced from one sample in a study of blood T cell repertoires in COVID-19. Profiled with immunoSEQ multiplex PCR; TCRdb holds only in-frame clones, not every one. Of about 75,000 clones in the sample, around 74% were seen once. Sequenced material: peripheral blood. These receptors came from a human donor with acute or convalescent COVID-19. The donor label of this sample is uncertain.

The chain employs TRBV7-2 and TRBJ1-5; 8 bases line up with TRBD1. J lost 1 base, V lost 5 bases, and 7 bases had no gene match. CDR3 length equals 16 residues. CDR1 is SGHTA and CDR2 is FQGNSA in the germline V gene. CDR3 DNA: TGTGCCAGCAGCCCTCACAGGGGGGGGAGCAATCAGCCCCAGCATTTT. This gives the protein CASSPHRGGSNQPQHF.

The chain links TRBV11-2 to TRBJ2-2; D perhaps matches TRBD2 (5 bases). V was pared by 5 bases and J by 4 bases, with 17 bases between. Germline V lookup: CDR1 SGHAT, CDR2 FQNNGV. CDR3 length: 16 residues. The CDR3 coding sequence is TGTGCCAGCAGCCCTCCGGGAAAGAATCCCACCGGGGAGCTGTTTTTT. The encoded protein is CASSPPGKNPTGELFF.

V and J are TRBV19 and TRBJ1-5; tentative D call: TRBD1 (5 bases). Germline V gene sequence: CDR1 LNHDA, CDR2 SQIVND (reference sequence). The CDR3 sequence is 15 residues long. V was clipped by 4 bases and J by 1 base, with 11 bases between them. CDR3: CASSRPGSSNQPQHF. The CDR3 nucleotides are TGTGCCAGTAGTAGACCAGGGTCCAGCAATCAGCCCCAGCATTTT.

This chain joins TRBV7-2 and TRBJ1-1; 8 positions match TRBD1. The CDR3 runs 15 residues. Germline V gives CDR1 SGHTA, CDR2 FQGNSA. V was clipped by 7 bases and J by 1 base; unmatched bases: 8. The CDR3 region is CASTLAGQGNTEAFF. DNA for the CDR3: TGTGCCAGCACGCTAGCAGGACAGGGGAACACTGAAGCTTTCTTT.

This clone was seen once. The chain has TRBV7-2 and TRBJ2-5, with 8 bases matching TRBD1. The CDR3 loop spans 16 amino acids. The V segment lost 3 bases and the J segment 1 base; nucleotides outside the gene matches: 7. CDR1 is SGHTA, CDR2 FQGNSA, per germline. CDR3 in DNA: TGTGCCAGCAGCTTTTCCTCCGGGACAGGCCAAGAGACCCAGTACTTC. This translates into CASSFSSGTGQETQYF. Drawing the rest from reference TRBV7-2 and TRBJ2-5, the complete variable domain is GAGVSQSPSNKVTEKGKDVELRCDPISGHTALYWYRQSLGQGLEFLIYFQGNSAPDKSGLPSDRFSAERTGGSVSTLTIQRTQQEDSAVYLCASSFSSGTGQETQYFGPGTRLLVL.

This clone was found a few times. The chain carries TRBV27 and TRBJ2-2, with TRBD1 matching 9 bases. V lost 6 bases to trimming and J lost 6 bases; unmatched junction nucleotides: 8. From germline, CDR1 is MNHEY and CDR2 SMNVEV (reference sequence). The CDR3 has 15 residues. The CDR3 DNA follows: TGTGCCAGCAGACAAGAAACAGGGGGCCCCGGGGAGCTGTTTTTT. This sequence encodes CASRQETGGPGELFF.

This clone was counted only a few times. The chain joins TRBV7-2 to TRBJ1-4, with no clear D. The CDR3 has 15 residues. V shed 1 base and J shed 0 bases, with 6 bases lying between them. Germline CDR1 is SGHTA and CDR2 is FQGNSA. This CDR3 is CASSLGLATNEKLFF. CDR3 nucleotide sequence: TGTGCCAGCAGCTTAGGTCTTGCAACTAATGAAAAACTGTTTTTT.

The gene calls are TRBV11-3 and TRBJ1-1, with D unresolved. Per the germline V gene, CDR1 is SGHNT and CDR2 is YENEEA. The CDR3 sequence is 12 residues long. V lost 0 bases to trimming and J lost 7 bases, with 6 bases between them. CDR3 protein: CASSLEGGEAFF. CDR3 in DNA: TGTGCCAGCAGCTTAGAGGGAGGTGAAGCTTTCTTT.

This sequence joins TRBV7-9 and TRBJ1-3; no firm D call. CDR1 is SEHNR, CDR2 FQNEAQ, per germline (reference sequence). The CDR3 spans 14 residues. Trimming cost V 5 bases and J 0 bases, with 8 bases left between them. In DNA form, the CDR3 reads TGTGCCAGCAGCCGGGGAAACTCTGGAAACACCATATATTTT. This encodes CASSRGNSGNTIYF. Using reference TRBV7-9 and TRBJ1-3 for the parts outside the CDR3, the full variable domain is DTGVSQNPRHKITKRGQNVTFRCDPISEHNRLYWYRQTLGQGPEFLTYFQNEAQLEKSRLLSDRFSAERPKGSFSTLEIQRTEQGDSAMYLCASSRGNSGNTIYFGEGSWLTVV.

The V and J genes are TRBV7-9 and TRBJ2-6, with 8 positions matching TRBD1. Germline V gene data show CDR1 as SEHNR and CDR2 as FQNEAQ (reference sequence). This CDR3 spans 19 amino acids. V was pared by 5 bases and J by 1 base, with 13 bases of the junction left unmatched. Here the CDR3 DNA reads TGTGCCAGCAGCCCTAGTTATGGGACAGGATATTCTGGGGCCAACGTCCTGACTTTC. Residues: CASSPSYGTGYSGANVLTF.

The chain joins TRBV27 to TRBJ2-5; the match to TRBD1 covers 11 bases. This CDR3 has 16 residues. Unmatched junction bases numbered 11, after V lost 2 bases and J lost 9 bases. CDR1 is MNHEY and CDR2 is SMNVEV in the germline V gene (reference sequence). DNA for the CDR3: TGTGCCAGCAGTTTAACCCCTTGGACAGGGGGCGCGGCCCAGTACTTC. It is translated as CASSLTPWTGGAAQYF.

This clone was detected only once. The genes are TRBV4-1 and TRBJ1-1; 7 bases are a match to TRBD1. V dropped 4 bases and J dropped 4; count of bases not matched to a gene: 9. CDR3 length: 15 residues. The germline V gene encodes CDR1 MGHRA and CDR2 YSYEKL. This chain's CDR3 is CASSPITGEGTEAFF. The CDR3 DNA sequence: TGCGCCAGCAGCCCAATCACAGGGGAAGGCACTGAAGCTTTCTTT.

V usage is TRBV19 and J usage is TRBJ2-3; TRBD2 is a possible D gene (7 bases). The CDR3 is made up of 14 amino acids. Trimming removed 4 bases from V and 4 bases from J, with 12 bases in between. Germline V gene lookup returns CDR1 LNHDA and CDR2 SQIVND (reference sequence). The CDR3 region is CASSTRGGADTQYF. CDR3 DNA sequence: TGTGCCAGTAGTACCAGGGGAGGGGCAGATACGCAGTATTTT.

This clone was detected only once. This chain connects TRBV7-9 to TRBJ2-1; D possibly corresponds to TRBD1 (5 bases). Germline assignment: CDR1 SEHNR and CDR2 FQNEAQ (reference sequence). Trimming took off 5 bases at V and 4 bases at J, with 9 bases between the two ends. The CDR3 runs 13 residues. Here the CDR3 DNA reads TGTGCCAGCAGCCAGACAGTGTACAATGAGCAGTTCTTC. Translating it yields CASSQTVYNEQFF.

The CDR3 reads CASRVGPGSTDTQYF. CDR3 coding DNA: TGTGCCAGCAGGGTCGGGCCGGGAAGCACAGATACGCAGTATTTT. The chain has TRBV28 and TRBJ2-3, with a tentative D call TRBD2 (5 bases). V was shortened by 6 bases and J by 0 bases, with 13 bases between the two germline ends. The CDR3 runs 15 residues. The V gene's germline CDR1 is MDHEN and CDR2 SYDVKM.

This clone has just a few counts. The gene calls are TRBV7-8 and TRBJ2-7, with 9 bases matching TRBD1. This CDR3 is 15 amino acids long. J was trimmed by 0 bases and V by 5 bases; bases with no gene match: 5. Germline assignment: CDR1 SGHVS and CDR2 FQNEAQ. This CDR3 is CASSRGQGSSYEQYF. CDR3 coding DNA: TGTGCCAGCAGCCGAGGACAGGGGAGCTCCTACGAGCAGTACTTC.

The chain has TRBV6-1 and TRBJ1-2; the D gene is possibly TRBD1 (5 bases). Trimming cost V 1 base and J 1 base, with 7 bases left between them. The CDR3 runs 14 residues. CDR1 MNHNS and CDR2 SASEGT come from the germline V gene. In DNA form, the CDR3 reads TGTGCCAGCAGTGAAGGCGGGGGTAACTATGGCTACACCTTC. This sequence encodes CASSEGGGNYGYTF.

This clone was detected only once. V gene TRBV3-1 (or the pseudogene TRBV3-2) combines with J gene TRBJ2-1, with TRBD1 as a possible D gene (5 bases). Trimming took 2 bases from V and 0 from J, leaving 17 bases between them. Germline CDR1 LGHDT, CDR2 YNNKEL (reference sequence). This CDR3 contains 18 residues. The CDR3 coding sequence is TGTGCCAGCAGCCAACTTCGGCAGGGAAGGGGCTCCTACAATGAGCAGTTCTTC. This translates into CASSQLRQGRGSYNEQFF.

This chain joins TRBV7-9 and TRBJ2-2, with TRBD1 identical over 7 bases. The ends lost 5 bases at V and 6 bases at J; junction bases unmatched: 9. This CDR3 contains 15 residues. CDR1 and CDR2 from the germline V gene are SEHNR and FQNEAQ (reference sequence). CDR3 amino acids: CASSRRGQRAGELFF. The CDR3 nucleotides read TGTGCCAGCAGCCGCAGGGGACAGAGAGCCGGGGAGCTGTTTTTT.